The 18 T cell receptor beta chains below all came from one sample that was sequenced in a study of shared clonotypes between healthy human individuals. Method: immunoSEQ multiplex PCR; TCRdb's copy keeps in-frame clones and lacks some. The profile covers some 900,000 clones, with about three quarters appearing a single time and about 1.5% taken by the ten largest. The sequencing sample was made of memory CD4+ T cells sorted from blood. Stated subset: CD45RA-negative fraction. Every receptor here comes from a young man in good health.

The chain uses TRBV7-8 and TRBJ1-2; 8 bases line up with TRBD1. Germline V CDR1 and CDR2: SGHVS, FQNEAQ. V shed 5 bases, J shed 5 bases, and the junction held 10 bases outside the gene matches. CDR3 length equals 15 residues. CDR3 in amino acids: CASSPGTGISYGYTF. CDR3 bases: TGTGCCAGCAGCCCTGGGACAGGAATTTCTTATGGCTACACCTTC. Variable domain in full (rest from reference TRBV7-8 and TRBJ1-2): GAGVSQSPRYKVAKRGQDVALRCDPISGHVSLFWYQQALGQGPEFLTYFQNEAQLDKSGLPSDRFFAERPEGSVSTLKIQRTQQEDSAVYLCASSPGTGISYGYTFGSGTRLTVV.

The chain employs TRBV5-1 and TRBJ2-2; D may correspond to TRBD1 or TRBD2 (5 bases each). Trimming took 2 bases from V and 4 from J, leaving 9 bases between them. The CDR3 length is 14 residues. Germline-derived CDR1 and CDR2 are SGHRS and YFSETQ. Here the CDR3 DNA reads TGCGCCAGCAGCTTTGGGGGATCCACCGGGGAGCTGTTTTTT. It translates to CASSFGGSTGELFF. Together with reference TRBV5-1 and TRBJ2-2, the CDR3 gives the full variable domain: KAGVTQTPRYLIKTRGQQVTLSCSPISGHRSVSWYQQTPGQGLQFLFEYFSETQRNKGNFPGRFSGRQFSNSRSEMNVSTLELGDSALYLCASSFGGSTGELFFGEGSRLTVL.

This clone was detected only once. The J gene is TRBJ1-2, the V gene TRBV25-1, with unresolved D. Germline CDR1 reads MGHDK; CDR2 reads SYGVNS. The CDR3 is 13 amino acids. V was shortened by 3 bases and J by 1 base, with 6 bases between the two germline ends. CDR3 DNA sequence: TGTGCCAGCAGTGAGACACATAACTATGGCTACACCTTC. Encoded protein: CASSETHNYGYTF.

This clone has just a few counts. Within the sample, other DNA sequences also encode this same CDR3. The V gene is TRBV18, the J gene TRBJ1-2; TRBD1 might be the D (5 bases). This CDR3 contains 13 residues. Germline assignment: CDR1 KGHSH and CDR2 LQKENI. V lost 2 bases to trimming and J lost 1 base, with 5 bases between them. The CDR3 spells CASSPRGNYGYTF. The CDR3 DNA is TGTGCCAGCTCACCAAGGGGTAACTATGGCTACACCTTC.

This chain uses TRBV5-6 with TRBJ2-2, with 9 bases lining up with TRBD2. The CDR3 has 16 amino acids. Per the germline V gene, CDR1 is SGHDT and CDR2 is YYEEEE. With 1 base clipped from V and 2 bases from J, the junction kept 3 bases outside the gene matches. The CDR3 sequence: CASSLTAGGNTGELFF. CDR3 in DNA: TGTGCCAGCAGCTTGACAGCGGGGGGAAACACCGGGGAGCTGTTTTTT.

The chain combines TRBV11-2 with TRBJ2-1, with 8 positions matching TRBD1. With 3 bases clipped from V and 7 bases from J, the junction kept 8 bases outside the gene matches. Germline V CDR1 and CDR2: SGHAT, FQNNGV. The CDR3 extends over 15 amino acids. The CDR3 sequence: CASSFSGQGGNEQFF. CDR3 coding DNA: TGTGCCAGCAGCTTCTCAGGACAGGGCGGGAATGAGCAGTTCTTC. The whole variable domain, remainder taken from reference TRBV11-2 and TRBJ2-1, is EAGVAQSPRYKIIEKRQSVAFWCNPISGHATLYWYQQILGQGPKLLIQFQNNGVVDDSQLPKDRFSAERLKGVDSTLKIQPAKLEDSAVYLCASSFSGQGGNEQFFGPGTRLTVL.

This chain uses TRBV6-5 with TRBJ2-7; 7 bases are shared with TRBD1. Germline lookup yields CDR1 MNHEY and CDR2 SVGAGI. V lost 6 bases to trimming and J lost 7 bases; unmatched junction nucleotides: 6. This CDR3 spans 12 amino acids. CDR3 residues: CASSDREGEQYF. CDR3 bases: TGTGCCAGCAGCGACAGGGAAGGGGAGCAGTACTTC.

The gene calls are TRBV7-9 and TRBJ2-7, with TRBD1 identical over 9 bases. The CDR3 runs 14 residues. Germline loops: CDR1 SEHNR, CDR2 FQNEAQ (reference sequence). Unmatched junction bases numbered 3, after V lost 2 bases and J lost 4 bases. CDR3 in amino acids: CASSLNRGLYEQYF. Written as DNA, the CDR3 is TGTGCCAGCAGCTTAAACAGGGGGCTGTACGAGCAGTACTTC.

The CDR3 loop is CASSLDRASGSNEQFF. The CDR3 nucleotides are TGTGCCAGCAGCTTGGACAGGGCTAGCGGGAGCAATGAGCAGTTCTTC. This chain uses TRBV5-4 with TRBJ2-1; 10 bases are shared with TRBD2. V dropped 0 bases and J dropped 6; count of bases not matched to a gene: 6. The CDR3 runs 16 residues. In germline, CDR1 is SGHNT, CDR2 YYREEE (reference sequence).

The genes are TRBV5-4 and TRBJ2-5; 9 bases fit TRBD1. There are 15 residues in the CDR3. V shed 4 bases and J 5 bases; nucleotides not matched to a gene: 9. The V gene's germline CDR1 is SGHNT and CDR2 YYREEE (reference sequence). The CDR3 coding sequence is TGTGCCAGCAGCCTTCGACAGGGGGGTGTTGAGACCCAGTACTTC. Protein: CASSLRQGGVETQYF.

J is TRBJ2-7 and V is TRBV2, with D perhaps matching TRBD1 (5 bases). The germline V gene has CDR1 SNHLY and CDR2 FYNNEI. The CDR3 is 15 residues long. V shed 6 bases and J shed 3 bases, with 18 bases lying between them. CDR3 region: CASRDIDVAGYEQYF. For the CDR3, the DNA is TGTGCCAGCAGGGACATAGACGTGGCAGGCTACGAGCAGTACTTC.

The chain uses TRBV15 and TRBJ1-1, with unresolved D. The CDR3 spans 13 residues. Trimming took off 2 bases at V and 2 bases at J, with 6 bases between the two ends. Germline CDR1 and CDR2: LNHNV and YYDKDF (reference sequence). CDR3 bases: TGTGCCACCAGCAGAAACCTTAACACTGAAGCTTTCTTT. Translating it yields CATSRNLNTEAFF. Combining the CDR3 with reference TRBV15 and TRBJ1-1 gives the whole variable domain DAMVIQNPRYQVTQFGKPVTLSCSQTLNHNVMYWYQQKSSQAPKLLFHYYDKDFNNEADTPDNFQSRRPNTSFCFLDIRSPGLGDTAMYLCATSRNLNTEAFFGQGTRLTVV.

This clone was seen only a few times. The chain uses TRBV7-2 and TRBJ1-1, with D hard to call. There are 13 residues in the CDR3. The V and J ends lost 4 bases and 5 bases respectively, with 11 bases between them. In germline, CDR1 is SGHTA, CDR2 FQGNSA. The CDR3 loop is CASSSGRITEAFF. The DNA for the CDR3 is TGTGCCAGCAGCTCTGGACGTATAACTGAAGCTTTCTTT.

The genes are TRBV7-9 and TRBJ1-6, with 7 bases aligning to TRBD1. J was trimmed by 0 bases and V by 4 bases; bases with no gene match: 6. Germline CDR1 and CDR2: SEHNR and FQNEAQ (reference sequence). This CDR3 has 17 amino acids. CDR3 loop: CASSSGQPSSYNSPLHF. Here the CDR3 DNA reads TGTGCCAGCAGCTCGGGACAGCCGAGCTCCTATAATTCACCCCTCCACTTT.

The V and J genes are TRBV19 and TRBJ1-2; D ambiguous. The ends were cut back, 7 bases at V and 6 bases at J, with 9 bases in the middle. Germline assignment: CDR1 LNHDA and CDR2 SQIVND (reference sequence). This CDR3 has 11 amino acids. CDR3 nucleotide sequence: TGTGCCAGTAATGACGTGCATGGCTACACCTTC. It encodes CASNDVHGYTF.

This chain joins TRBV15 and TRBJ1-4; D is undetermined. CDR1 LNHNV and CDR2 YYDKDF come from the germline V gene (reference sequence). This CDR3 region has 15 residues. V was pared by 5 bases and J by 0 bases, with 10 bases between. The CDR3 region has the DNA TGTGCCACCAGCCCTCGAGGGACAACTAATGAAAAACTGTTTTTT. This codes for CATSPRGTTNEKLFF.

The genes are TRBV30 and TRBJ2-2; no clear D gene. CDR1 and CDR2 (germline): GTSNPN, SVGIG (reference sequence). Between the trimmed V and J ends, which lost 2 bases and 6 bases, there was a span of 4 bases. This CDR3 has 11 residues. The CDR3 spells CAWSFSGELFF. The CDR3 DNA sequence: TGTGCCTGGAGTTTCTCCGGGGAGCTGTTTTTT.

The chain couples TRBV5-4 to TRBJ2-5; D is undetermined. Germline assignment: CDR1 SGHNT and CDR2 YYREEE (reference sequence). V lost 5 bases and J lost 2, with 16 bases in between. This CDR3 is 15 amino acids long. CDR3 residues: CASRIDVDGQETQYF. CDR3 nucleotides: TGTGCCAGCAGGATAGACGTGGACGGTCAAGAGACCCAGTACTTC.